These T cell receptor beta chains were read from a single sample in a study of cytomegalovirus exposure and HLA in healthy donors. TCRdb's copy holds only in-frame clones and misses some; the assay was immunoSEQ multiplex PCR. The sample contains 150,000 to 200,000 clones, approximately 88% of which appear only once. Sequencing input: PBMCs. These receptor sequences come from a man aged 25-45 years in good health and CMV-seronegative. Both conserved end residues are part of each CDR3. Each record gives: V gene, D gene, J gene, CDR3 protein. A D gene is named only where the DNA matches it firmly.

TRBV2	TRBD2	TRBJ2-1	CASSRGRGPYNEQFF
TRBV5-4	.	TRBJ2-3	CASSLEGQSTDTQYF
TRBV4-3	.	TRBJ2-7	CASSQGRQGGYEQYF
TRBV5-1	TRBD1	TRBJ2-5	CASSPRDRGEETQYF
TRBV14	TRBD2	TRBJ2-3	CASSQDLTSGYTDTQYF
TRBV4-3	TRBD1	TRBJ1-5	CASSQVTGGNQPQHF
TRBV29-1	.	TRBJ2-2	CSVGRTTGGELFF
TRBV7-2	TRBD1	TRBJ2-7	CASSLTGTAYEQYF
TRBV6-1	.	TRBJ1-2	CASSETPEGYGYTF
TRBV28	TRBD1	TRBJ2-7	CASSLVGQGAYEQYF
TRBV13	.	TRBJ1-1	CASSLRGAGNTEAFF
TRBV6-1	TRBD2	TRBJ2-1	CASSELAGDYNEQFF
TRBV5-1	TRBD2	TRBJ2-5	CASSPSGGAGETQYF
TRBV7-2	.	TRBJ2-7	CASSDGGETYEQYF
TRBV5-1	.	.	CASSSLGHTYEQYF
TRBV5-5	TRBD2	TRBJ2-7	CASSWALAGGYEQYF
TRBV6-1	TRBD1	TRBJ2-4	CASSDFGTGLAKNIQYF
TRBV19	.	TRBJ2-5	CASRERTQETQYF
TRBV25-1	TRBD1	TRBJ1-2	CASTVGQDYTF
TRBV28	TRBD1	TRBJ1-6	CASSRQIGGTGVSPLHF